These T cell receptor beta chains were read from a single sample in a study of cytomegalovirus exposure and HLA in healthy donors. Data came from immunoSEQ multiplex PCR; TCRdb stores just in-frame clones and leaves some out. The sample carries 71,000 or so clones, about 94% recorded once. Source material: PBMCs. Every receptor here comes from a man aged 18 to 30 in good health and CMV-seropositive. Both conserved end residues are part of each CDR3. Each record gives: clone size, D gene, J gene, V gene, CDR3 DNA, CDR3 protein. A D gene is named only where the DNA matches it firmly. Not every row has a clone size; where given, it reads once, few, many or a size class.

abundance: -; d_gene: TRBD2; j_gene: TRBJ2-7; v_gene: TRBV27; CDR3nt: TGTGCCAGCAGGGAGGCTAGCGGGGCCTACGAGCAGTACTTC; CDR3aa: CASREASGAYEQYF
abundance: -; d_gene: -; j_gene: TRBJ1-2; v_gene: TRBV29-1; CDR3nt: TGCAGCGTTGTGGCCAGTCCCCTGTTTAACTATGGCTACACCTTC; CDR3aa: CSVVASPLFNYGYTF
abundance: -; d_gene: TRBD2; j_gene: TRBJ2-5; v_gene: TRBV27; CDR3nt: TGTGCCAGCAGTTTGGCATTTGGTACTAGCGGTAAAGAGACCCAGTACTTC; CDR3aa: CASSLAFGTSGKETQYF
abundance: -; d_gene: -; j_gene: TRBJ2-2; v_gene: TRBV6-5; CDR3nt: TGTGCCGCAGGGACCGGGGAGCTGTTTTTT; CDR3aa: CAAGTGELFF
abundance: -; d_gene: -; j_gene: TRBJ1-1; v_gene: TRBV15; CDR3nt: TGTGCCACCAGCAGAGATGTCGGACAGACTTACACTGAAGCTTTCTTT; CDR3aa: CATSRDVGQTYTEAFF
abundance: -; d_gene: -; j_gene: TRBJ2-3; v_gene: TRBV7-3; CDR3nt: TGTGCCAGCAGCTTCGGTTTGTCGGATACGCAGTATTTT; CDR3aa: CASSFGLSDTQYF
abundance: once; d_gene: TRBD1; j_gene: TRBJ2-7; v_gene: TRBV9; CDR3nt: TGTGCCAGCAGCGTAGGGTCGACAGGGGCCCACGAGCAGTACTTC; CDR3aa: CASSVGSTGAHEQYF
abundance: -; d_gene: TRBD2; j_gene: TRBJ2-1; v_gene: TRBV7-3; CDR3nt: TGTGCCAGCAGCCTGACTAGCGGGTACAATGAGCAGTTCTTC; CDR3aa: CASSLTSGYNEQFF
abundance: -; d_gene: -; j_gene: TRBJ2-2; v_gene: TRBV5-8; CDR3nt: TGTGCCAGCAGCCCTCAGGGAAGGGGTCCCGGGGAGCTGTTTTTT; CDR3aa: CASSPQGRGPGELFF
abundance: -; d_gene: TRBD2; j_gene: TRBJ2-7; v_gene: TRBV7-9; CDR3nt: TGTGCCAGCAGCCTTGGACTAGCGGGAGGGAACTACGAGCAGTACTTC; CDR3aa: CASSLGLAGGNYEQYF